In its sample, the clone carrying this T cell receptor beta chain was seen a few times. This record comes from a study of response to subunit inactivated influenza vaccine. MiXCR, applied by TCRdb to the RT-PCR reads, yields one record per CDR3 protein. This table holds approximately 700,000 distinct CDR3 sequences, more than 11% found once. The CDR3 extends over 13 amino acids. CDR1 is KGHDR and CDR2 is SFDVKD in the germline V gene. Between the trimmed V and J ends, which lost 3 bases and 2 bases, there was a span of 4 bases. This TCR was sampled from a man in his fifties who received an inactivated influenza vaccine. This chain uses TRBV24-1 with TRBJ1-5; D unclear. The sample consisted of PBMCs from blood, taken 14 days before vaccination. The chain's CDR3 is CATSDLGNQPQHF. In nucleotides, the CDR3 is TGTGCCACCAGTGATCTAGGCAATCAGCCCCAGCATTTT.